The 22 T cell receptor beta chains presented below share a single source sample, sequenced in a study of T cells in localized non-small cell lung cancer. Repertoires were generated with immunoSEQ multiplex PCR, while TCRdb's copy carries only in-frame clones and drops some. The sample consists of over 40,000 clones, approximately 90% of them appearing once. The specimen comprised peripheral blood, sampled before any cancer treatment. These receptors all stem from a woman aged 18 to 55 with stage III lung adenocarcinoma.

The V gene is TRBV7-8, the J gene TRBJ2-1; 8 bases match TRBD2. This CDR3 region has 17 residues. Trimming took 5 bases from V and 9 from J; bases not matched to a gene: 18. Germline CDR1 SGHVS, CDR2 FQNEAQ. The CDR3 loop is CASSKNGGSGVIGEQFF. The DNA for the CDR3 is TGTGCCAGCAGCAAAAACGGTGGTAGCGGGGTGATAGGTGAGCAGTTCTTC.

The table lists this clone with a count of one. In nucleotides, the CDR3 is TGCGCCAGCAGCTCGCCCCGGACAGGGGGCCAAAACACTGAAGCTTTCTTT. It specifies CASSSPRTGGQNTEAFF. The genes are TRBV5-1 and TRBJ1-1; 11 nucleotides match TRBD1. J gave up 2 bases and V 3 bases, and 9 bases lay outside the gene matches. Germline CDR1 SGHRS, CDR2 YFSETQ. This CDR3 is built from 17 residues. Supplemented by reference TRBV5-1 and TRBJ1-1, the full variable domain reads KAGVTQTPRYLIKTRGQQVTLSCSPISGHRSVSWYQQTPGQGLQFLFEYFSETQRNKGNFPGRFSGRQFSNSRSEMNVSTLELGDSALYLCASSSPRTGGQNTEAFFGQGTRLTVV.

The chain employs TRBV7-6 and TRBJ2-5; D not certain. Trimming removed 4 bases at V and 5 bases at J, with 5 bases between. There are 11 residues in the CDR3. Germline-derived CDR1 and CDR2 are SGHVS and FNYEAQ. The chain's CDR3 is CASSSTETQYF. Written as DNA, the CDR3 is TGTGCCAGCAGCTCTACGGAGACCCAGTACTTC.

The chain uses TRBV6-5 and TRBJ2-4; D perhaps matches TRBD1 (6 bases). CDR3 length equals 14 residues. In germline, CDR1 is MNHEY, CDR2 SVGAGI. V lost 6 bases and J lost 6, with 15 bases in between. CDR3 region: CASSLGQYGNIQYF. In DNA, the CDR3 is TGTGCCAGCAGCCTAGGACAGTACGGAAACATTCAGTACTTC.

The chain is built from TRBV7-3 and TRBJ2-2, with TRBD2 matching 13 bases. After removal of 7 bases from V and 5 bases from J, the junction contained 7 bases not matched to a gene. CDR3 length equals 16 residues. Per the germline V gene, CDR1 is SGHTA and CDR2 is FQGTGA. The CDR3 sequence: CASTSSGLAGTGELFF. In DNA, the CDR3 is TGTGCCAGCACCTCCTCGGGACTAGCGGGGACCGGGGAGCTGTTTTTT.

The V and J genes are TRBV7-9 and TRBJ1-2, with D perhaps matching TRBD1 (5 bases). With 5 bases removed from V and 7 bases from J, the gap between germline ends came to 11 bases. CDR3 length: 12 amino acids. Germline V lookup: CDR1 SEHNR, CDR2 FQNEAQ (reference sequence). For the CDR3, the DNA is TGTGCCAGCAGCCCTGGCGGGGGTGGCTACACCTTC. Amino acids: CASSPGGGGYTF. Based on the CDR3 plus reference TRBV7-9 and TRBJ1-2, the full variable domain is DTGVSQNPRHKITKRGQNVTFRCDPISEHNRLYWYRQTLGQGPEFLTYFQNEAQLEKSRLLSDRFSAERPKGSFSTLEIQRTEQGDSAMYLCASSPGGGGYTFGSGTRLTVV.

The CDR3 loop is CASSRGGLSGNTIYF. CDR3 bases: TGTGCCAGCAGTAGGGGGGGTTTATCTGGAAACACCATATATTTT. The J gene is TRBJ1-3, the V gene TRBV6-5; possible D gene TRBD1, 6 bases. Germline CDR1 and CDR2: MNHEY and SVGAGI. V lost 5 bases and J lost 1, with 12 bases in between. The CDR3 has 15 amino acids.

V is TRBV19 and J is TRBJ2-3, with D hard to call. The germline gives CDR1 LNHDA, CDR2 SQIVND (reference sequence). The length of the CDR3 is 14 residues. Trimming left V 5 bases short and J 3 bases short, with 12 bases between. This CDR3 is CASSALPWTDTQYF. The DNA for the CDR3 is TGTGCCAGTAGTGCCCTTCCCTGGACAGATACGCAGTATTTT.

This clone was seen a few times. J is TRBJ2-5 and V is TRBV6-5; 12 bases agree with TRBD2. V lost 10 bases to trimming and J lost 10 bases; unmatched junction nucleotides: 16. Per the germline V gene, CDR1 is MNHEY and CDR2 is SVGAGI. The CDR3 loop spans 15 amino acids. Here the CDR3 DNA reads TGTGCCACTCTCCCTGAGTACAGACTAGCGGGGGACCAGTACTTC. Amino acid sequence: CATLPEYRLAGDQYF.

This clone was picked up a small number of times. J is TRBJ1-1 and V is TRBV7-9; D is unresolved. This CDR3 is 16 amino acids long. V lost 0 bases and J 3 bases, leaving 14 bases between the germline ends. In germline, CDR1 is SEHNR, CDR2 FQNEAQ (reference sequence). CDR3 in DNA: TGTGCCAGCAGCTTAGCTTGGACGGAGACCCACACTGAAGCTTTCTTT. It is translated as CASSLAWTETHTEAFF.

DNA for the CDR3: TGCGCCAGCAGCCCCGGCACCCTTAACACTGAAGCTTTCTTT. Its translation: CASSPGTLNTEAFF. The chain carries TRBV5-1 and TRBJ1-1; the D is unclear. V shed 4 bases and J shed 2 bases, with 12 bases lying between them. CDR1 is SGHRS, CDR2 YFSETQ, per germline. CDR3 size: 14 residues.

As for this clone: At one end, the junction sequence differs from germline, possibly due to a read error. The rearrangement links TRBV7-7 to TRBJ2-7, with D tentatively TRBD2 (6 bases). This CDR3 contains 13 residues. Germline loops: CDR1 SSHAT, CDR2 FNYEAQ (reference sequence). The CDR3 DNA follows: TGTGCTAGCAGCGCTAATAGGGGAGGCGAGCAGTACTTC. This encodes CASSANRGGEQYF.

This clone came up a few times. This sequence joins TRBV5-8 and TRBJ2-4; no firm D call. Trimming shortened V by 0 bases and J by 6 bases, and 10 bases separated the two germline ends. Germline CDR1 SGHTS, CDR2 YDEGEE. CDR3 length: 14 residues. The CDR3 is CASSLGGSLNIQYF. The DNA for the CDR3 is TGTGCCAGCAGCTTGGGGGGAAGTTTAAACATTCAGTACTTC.

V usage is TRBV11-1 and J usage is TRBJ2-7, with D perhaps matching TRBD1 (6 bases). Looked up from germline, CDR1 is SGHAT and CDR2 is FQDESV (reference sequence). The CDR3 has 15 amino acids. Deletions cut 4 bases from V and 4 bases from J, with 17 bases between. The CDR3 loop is CASSYGAGVSYEQYF. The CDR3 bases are TGTGCCAGCAGCTATGGGGCAGGGGTATCTTACGAGCAGTACTTC.

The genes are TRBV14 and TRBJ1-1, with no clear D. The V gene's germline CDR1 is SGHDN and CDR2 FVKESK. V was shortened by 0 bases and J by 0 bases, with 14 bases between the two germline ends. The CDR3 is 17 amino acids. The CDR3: CASSQDSPGRMNTEAFF. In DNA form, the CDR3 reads TGTGCCAGCAGCCAAGATAGTCCCGGACGGATGAACACTGAAGCTTTCTTT.

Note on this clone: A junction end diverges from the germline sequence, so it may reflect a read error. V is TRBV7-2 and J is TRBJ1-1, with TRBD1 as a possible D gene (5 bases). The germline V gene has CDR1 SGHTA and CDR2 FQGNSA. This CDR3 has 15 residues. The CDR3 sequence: CASTGSGRQNSEAFF. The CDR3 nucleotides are TGTGCCAGCACCGGGTCGGGACGGCAGAACTCTGAAGCTTTCTTT.

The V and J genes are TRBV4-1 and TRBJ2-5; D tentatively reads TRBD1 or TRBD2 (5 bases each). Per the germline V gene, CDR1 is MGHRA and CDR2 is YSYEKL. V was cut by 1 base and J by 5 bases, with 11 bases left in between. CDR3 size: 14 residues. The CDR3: CASSQGDQFETQYF. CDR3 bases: TGCGCCAGCAGCCAAGGGGACCAATTTGAGACCCAGTACTTC.

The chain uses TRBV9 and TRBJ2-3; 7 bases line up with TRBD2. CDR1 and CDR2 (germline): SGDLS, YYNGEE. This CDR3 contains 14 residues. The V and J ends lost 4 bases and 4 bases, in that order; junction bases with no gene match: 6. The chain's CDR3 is CASSPGGKADTQYF. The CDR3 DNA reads TGTGCCAGCAGCCCGGGGGGAAAGGCAGATACGCAGTATTTT.

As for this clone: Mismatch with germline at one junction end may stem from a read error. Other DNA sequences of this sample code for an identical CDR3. The CDR3 bases are TGCGCTAGCAGCGATGGCTCTTTGGGCTACACCTTC. As protein: CASSDGSLGYTF. The chain is built from TRBV5-1 and TRBJ1-2; D is uncertain. Germline CDR1 SGHRS, CDR2 YFSETQ. CDR3 length: 12 amino acids.

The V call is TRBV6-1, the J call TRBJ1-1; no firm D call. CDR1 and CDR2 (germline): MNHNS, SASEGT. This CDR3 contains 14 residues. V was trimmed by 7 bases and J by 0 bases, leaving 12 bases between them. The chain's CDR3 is CASKGESMNTEAFF. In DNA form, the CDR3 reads TGTGCCAGCAAGGGAGAAAGCATGAACACTGAAGCTTTCTTT.

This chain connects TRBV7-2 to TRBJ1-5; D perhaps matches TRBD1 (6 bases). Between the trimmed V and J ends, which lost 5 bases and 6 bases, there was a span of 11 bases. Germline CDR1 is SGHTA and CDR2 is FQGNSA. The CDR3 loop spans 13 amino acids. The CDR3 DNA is TGTGCCAGCAGCGTACTGGACAGTCAGCCCCAGCATTTT. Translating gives CASSVLDSQPQHF.

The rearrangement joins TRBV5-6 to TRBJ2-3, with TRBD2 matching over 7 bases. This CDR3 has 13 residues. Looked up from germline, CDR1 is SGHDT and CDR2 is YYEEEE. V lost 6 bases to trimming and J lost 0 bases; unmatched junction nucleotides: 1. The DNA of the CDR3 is TGTGCCAGCAAGCGGGGAAGCACAGATACGCAGTATTTT. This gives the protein CASKRGSTDTQYF.